This T cell receptor beta chain is drawn from a study of response to subunit inactivated influenza vaccine. TCRdb analysed the RT-PCR reads with MiXCR anew, one entry per CDR3 protein. The sample lists fewer than 750,000 distinct CDR3 sequences; approximately 15% were seen once. This clonotype showed up many times. Its antigen is unidentified. Whole-study findings and limits: A suggestion made by the authors is that each seasonal influenza vaccination recruits few new T cells.

Sequenced here: PBMCs from blood, sampled 11 to 12 days after vaccination. The receptor was derived from a man in his fifties or sixties who received an inactivated influenza vaccine.

The DNA of the CDR3 is TGTGCCAGCAGTGAAGACAGTAACTACGAGCAGTACTTC. Protein sequence: CASSEDSNYEQYF. V usage is TRBV2 and J usage is TRBJ2-7; D is uncertain. This CDR3 comprises 13 residues. V dropped 1 base and J dropped 3 bases, with 7 bases sitting between them. Germline CDR1 and CDR2: SNHLY and FYNNEI. The whole variable domain, filled in from reference TRBV2 and TRBJ2-7, reads EPEVTQTPSHQVTQMGQEVILRCVPISNHLYFYWYRQILGQKVEFLVSFYNNEISEKSEIFDDQFSVERPDGSNFTLKIRSTKLEDSAMYFCASSEDSNYEQYFGPGTRLTVT.